A single sample gave rise to the 3 T cell receptor beta chains below, sequenced in a study of blood T cell repertoires in COVID-19. The assay was immunoSEQ multiplex PCR, and TCRdb's table has in-frame clones only and misses some. The data show roughly 60,000 clones, approximately 84% seen once. Sequencing used peripheral blood. The origin of the receptors is a man aged 55 to 69 with acute or convalescent COVID-19.

This clone has a single count. This sequence joins TRBV6-5 and TRBJ1-1; a weak D match, TRBD1 (5 bases). The V gene's germline CDR1 is MNHEY and CDR2 SVGAGI. V lost 2 bases and J 0 bases, leaving 10 bases between the germline ends. The CDR3 length is 15 residues. Here the CDR3 DNA reads TGTGCCAGCAGTTACCCGACAGCCTTGAACACTGAAGCTTTCTTT. It specifies CASSYPTALNTEAFF.

The chain couples TRBV24-1 to TRBJ1-5; the D gene is possibly TRBD1 (6 bases). This CDR3 has 15 amino acids. The V and J ends lost 9 bases and 1 base respectively, with 15 bases between them. Germline V gives CDR1 KGHDR, CDR2 SFDVKD. CDR3 DNA sequence: TGTGCCACCTCGACCGTCGACAGGAGCAATCAGCCCCAGCATTTT. Translation gives CATSTVDRSNQPQHF.

The chain is built from TRBV11-2 and TRBJ1-2; 7 bases are a match to TRBD1. Losses at the gene ends were 7 bases for V and 4 bases for J; bases not matched to a gene: 9. Germline V lookup: CDR1 SGHAT, CDR2 FQNNGV. This CDR3 region has 14 residues. Written as DNA, the CDR3 is TGTGCCAGCACCCTTGACAGGGCGAGCTATGGCTACACCTTC. The encoded protein is CASTLDRASYGYTF. Variable domain in full (rest from reference TRBV11-2 and TRBJ1-2): EAGVAQSPRYKIIEKRQSVAFWCNPISGHATLYWYQQILGQGPKLLIQFQNNGVVDDSQLPKDRFSAERLKGVDSTLKIQPAKLEDSAVYLCASTLDRASYGYTFGSGTRLTVV.